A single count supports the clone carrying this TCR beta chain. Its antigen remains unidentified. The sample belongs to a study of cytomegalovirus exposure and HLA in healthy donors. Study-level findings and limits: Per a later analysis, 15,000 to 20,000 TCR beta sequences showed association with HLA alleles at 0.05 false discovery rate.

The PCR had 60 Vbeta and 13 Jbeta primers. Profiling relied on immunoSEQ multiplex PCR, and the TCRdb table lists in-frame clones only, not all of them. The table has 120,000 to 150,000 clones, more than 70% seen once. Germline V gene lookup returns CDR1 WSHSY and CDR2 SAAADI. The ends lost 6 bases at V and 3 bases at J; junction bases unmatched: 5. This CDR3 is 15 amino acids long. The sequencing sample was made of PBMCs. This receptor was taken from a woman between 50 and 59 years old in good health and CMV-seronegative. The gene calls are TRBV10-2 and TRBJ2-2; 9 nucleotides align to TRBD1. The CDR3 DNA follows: TGCGCCAGCAGACCGCGGACAGGGGACACCGGGGAGCTGTTTTTT. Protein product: CASRPRTGDTGELFF.